This T cell receptor beta chain derives from a study of T cell responses to AZD1222 COVID-19 vaccine. General observations from the study: Baseline testing showed seropositivity in only a handful of AZD1222 recipients. Spike-specific TCR breadth and depth both grew after two AZD1222 doses.

This CDR3 has 13 residues. V was pared by 4 bases and J by 1 base, with 8 bases between. The germline CDR1 and CDR2 sequences are SGHRS and YFSETQ. Clones were sequenced by immunoSEQ multiplex PCR, and TCRdb holds only the in-frame ones, with some missing. The repertoire includes fewer than 150,000 clones, roughly 93% of them detected once, and about 3% sits in the top ten. For this clone: Its matching antigen is unknown.

The sequence derives from an adult in good health. The material sequenced was peripheral blood, taken on day 0 of AZD1222 vaccination. V is TRBV5-1 and J is TRBJ1-1; D gene ambiguous. The CDR3: CASSIDRNTEAFF. The CDR3 nucleotides read TGCGCCAGCAGCATAGACCGGAACACTGAAGCTTTCTTT.